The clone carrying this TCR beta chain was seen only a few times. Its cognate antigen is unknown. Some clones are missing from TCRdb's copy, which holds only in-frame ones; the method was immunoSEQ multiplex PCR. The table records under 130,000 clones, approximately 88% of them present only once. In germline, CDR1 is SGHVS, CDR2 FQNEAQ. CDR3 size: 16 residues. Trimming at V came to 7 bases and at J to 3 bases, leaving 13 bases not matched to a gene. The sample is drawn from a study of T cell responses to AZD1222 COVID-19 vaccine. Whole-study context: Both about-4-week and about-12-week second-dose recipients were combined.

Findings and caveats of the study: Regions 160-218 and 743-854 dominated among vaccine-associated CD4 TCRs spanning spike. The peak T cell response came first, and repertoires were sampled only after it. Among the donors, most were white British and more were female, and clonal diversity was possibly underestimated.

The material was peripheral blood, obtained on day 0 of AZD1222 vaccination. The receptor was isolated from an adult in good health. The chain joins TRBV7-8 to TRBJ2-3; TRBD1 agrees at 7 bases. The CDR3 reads CASTLSLAQGTDTQYF. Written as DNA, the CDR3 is TGTGCCAGCACCCTTAGCCTCGCACAGGGGACAGATACGCAGTATTTT.